This T cell receptor beta chain was sequenced in a study of blood T cell repertoires in COVID-19. Study summary: Material from acute and convalescent COVID-19 was sourced from the United States, Italy and Spain.

As originally analysed: Using reference gene primer amplification, nucleated cell counts were estimated. Profiling relied on immunoSEQ multiplex PCR, and the TCRdb table lists in-frame clones only, not all of them. That table is the source of V, J and clone size, and D and trimming were worked out from the DNA. The sample yields about 84,000 clones, over 90% seen once. The CDR3 length is 15 residues. V trimming: 5 bases; J trimming: 8 bases; junction bases outside the gene matches: 10. Germline V gene sequence: CDR1 SGHRS, CDR2 YFSETQ. This rearrangement joins TRBV5-1 to TRBJ1-4; 9 bases line up with TRBD1. Sequencing was done on a sample of peripheral blood. The sequence came from a human donor with active COVID-19. The donor label of this sample is uncertain. As DNA, the CDR3 is TGCGCCAGCAGGTTATCTACAGGGGGCTACGAAAAACTGTTTTTT. Translated, it gives CASRLSTGGYEKLFF.